The 6 T cell receptor beta chains below come from one sample, sequenced in a study of blood T cell repertoires in COVID-19. The protocol was immunoSEQ multiplex PCR, while the TCRdb copy is restricted to in-frame clones and leaves out a portion. The data contain tens of thousands of clones, roughly 83% of them seen just once; the ten biggest clones take up approximately 12%. Material for sequencing was peripheral blood. The receptors originated from a human donor in a cohort sampled during active COVID-19.

The J gene is TRBJ1-5, the V gene TRBV7-2, with 7 bases that match TRBD1. The CDR3 covers 14 residues. V lost 5 bases and J lost 5; bases outside the gene matches: 6. Germline lookup yields CDR1 SGHTA and CDR2 FQGNSA. DNA for the CDR3: TGTGCCAGCAGCCTCCGGGACAGAGATCAGCCCCAGCATTTT. Translating gives CASSLRDRDQPQHF.

This chain links TRBV7-8 with TRBJ1-1, with 10 nucleotides matching TRBD1. Germline CDR1 is SGHVS and CDR2 is FQNEAQ. J gave up 4 bases and V 4 bases, and 3 bases lay outside the gene matches. The CDR3 consists of 14 residues. The CDR3 loop is CASSSDRGPTEAFF. The CDR3 DNA reads as TGTGCCAGCAGCTCAGACAGGGGGCCCACTGAAGCTTTCTTT.

This chain joins TRBV19 and TRBJ1-4; 9 bases line up with TRBD1. Trimming cost V 5 bases and J 16 bases; bases outside gene matches: 14. The germline CDR1 and CDR2 sequences are LNHDA and SQIVND (reference sequence). The CDR3 sequence is 14 residues long. CDR3 bases: TGTGCCAGTAGTCTGGGGACAGGGAATGACAAGAGGTTTTTT. The encoded protein is CASSLGTGNDKRFF.

The chain carries TRBV7-8 and TRBJ1-1; D may be TRBD1 (5 bases). V shed 1 base and J shed 5 bases, with 17 bases lying between them. CDR3 length equals 16 residues. CDR1 is SGHVS, CDR2 FQNEAQ, per germline. The CDR3 DNA is TGTGCCAGCAGCTTAGTTAGACAGAAGAGATGGACTGAAGCTTTCTTT. This codes for CASSLVRQKRWTEAFF.

The chain recombines TRBV6-6 with TRBJ1-6, with D uncertain. The CDR3 spans 16 residues. The V end was cut by 2 bases, the J end by 0 bases, with 8 bases between. Germline V gene lookup returns CDR1 MNHNY and CDR2 SVGAGI (reference sequence). CDR3: CASSYIPSSYNSPLHF. The CDR3, as DNA: TGTGCCAGCAGTTACATTCCCAGCTCCTATAATTCACCCCTCCACTTT.

This chain links TRBV6-2 or TRBV6-3 with TRBJ1-5; 12 nucleotides match TRBD1. Germline V CDR1 and CDR2: MNHEY, SVGEGT. This CDR3 is 18 amino acids long. The V segment lost 4 bases and the J segment 6 bases; nucleotides outside the gene matches: 13. The CDR3 DNA reads as TGTGCCAGCAGTTTTGGGACAGGGGGCCTGCGAATTAGTCAGCCCCAGCATTTT. Translated: CASSFGTGGLRISQPQHF.